This T cell receptor (beta chain) was captured by sequencing in a study of blood T cells in healthy people across ages. The study's findings and limits: Roughly linear age-related decline in beta diversity appeared, significant by age approximately 43.

On this clonotype itself: Its cognate antigen is unknown.

Every donor gave roughly 9.2 milliliters of peripheral blood. Total RNA extracted from each sample amounted to at least 5 micrograms. Combining a sample-barcoded 5' primer with a J-beta primer mix, a second PCR ran for roughly 7 to 12 cycles. A single record per CDR3 protein comes from TCRdb applying MiXCR to the 5' RACE reads. The sample holds approximately 830,000 distinct CDR3 sequences, 62% seen once. V trimming: 8 bases; J trimming: 9 bases; junction bases outside the gene matches: 9. CDR1 SNHLY and CDR2 FYNNEI come from the germline V gene. The CDR3 spans 14 residues. Sequenced material: blood. The V call is TRBV2, the J call TRBJ1-6; TRBD1 matches 8 bases. This TCR derives from a man aged 25-45 years in good health. The CDR3 region has the DNA TGTGCCAGCGAAGAGACAGGGGAGCTTTCACCCCTCCACTTT. Amino acid sequence: CASEETGELSPLHF.